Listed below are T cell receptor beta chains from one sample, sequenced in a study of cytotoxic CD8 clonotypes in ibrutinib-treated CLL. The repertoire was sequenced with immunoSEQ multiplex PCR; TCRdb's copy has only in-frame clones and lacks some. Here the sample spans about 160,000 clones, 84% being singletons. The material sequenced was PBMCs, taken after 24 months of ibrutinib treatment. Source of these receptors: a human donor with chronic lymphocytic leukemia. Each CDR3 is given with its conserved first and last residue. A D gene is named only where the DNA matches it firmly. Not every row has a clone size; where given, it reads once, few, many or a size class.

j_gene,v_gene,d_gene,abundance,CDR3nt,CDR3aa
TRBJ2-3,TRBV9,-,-,TGTGCCAGCAGCCCTTGGACAGCTAGCACAGATACGCAGTATTTT,CASSPWTASTDTQYF
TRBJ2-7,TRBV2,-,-,TGTGCCAGCAGTGAAGCAGGGAACGAGCAGTACTTC,CASSEAGNEQYF
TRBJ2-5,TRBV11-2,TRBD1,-,TGTGCCAGCAGACTCACCGGGACAGGGGGGGGAGAGACCCAGTACTTC,CASRLTGTGGGETQYF
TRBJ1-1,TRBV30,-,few,TGTGCCTGGAGTGAATTCTGGGCCCAGGCCCTGAACACTGAAGCTTTCTTT,CAWSEFWAQALNTEAFF
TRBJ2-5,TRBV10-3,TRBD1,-,TGTGCCATCAGAGGGACAGTCGAAGAGACCCAGTACTTC,CAIRGTVEETQYF
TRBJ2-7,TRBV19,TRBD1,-,TGTGCCAGTAGTAAAGGGGGCTCAAGAGGGGAGCAGTACTTC,CASSKGGSRGEQYF
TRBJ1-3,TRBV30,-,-,TGTGCCTGGATCTCTGGAAACACCATATATTTT,CAWISGNTIYF
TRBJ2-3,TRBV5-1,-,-,TGCGCCAGCAGCTTGGCGGACTCCACAGATACGCAGTATTTT,CASSLADSTDTQYF
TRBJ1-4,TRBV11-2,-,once,TGTGCCAGCAGCCCGTGGACGCCCGCAACTAATGAAAAACTGTTTTTT,CASSPWTPATNEKLFF
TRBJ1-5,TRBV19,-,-,TGTGCCAGTCAGGACACTTCCAATCAGCCCCAGCATTTT,CASQDTSNQPQHF
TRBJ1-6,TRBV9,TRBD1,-,TGTGCCAGCAGCCCAAAGGAGGGGGCGTATTCACCCCTCCACTTT,CASSPKEGAYSPLHF
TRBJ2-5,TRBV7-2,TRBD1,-,TGTGCCAGCAGCCGACAGGGGTGGACGGAGACCCAGTACTTC,CASSRQGWTETQYF
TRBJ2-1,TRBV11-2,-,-,TGTGCCAGCAGCCTCTCACCCCCGGGGATCGGGCAGTTCTTC,CASSLSPPGIGQFF
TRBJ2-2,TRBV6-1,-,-,TGTGCCAGCAGTGTAAGGAGGGGCGGGGAGCTGTTTTTT,CASSVRRGGELFF
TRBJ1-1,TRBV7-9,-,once,TGTGCCAGCAGCCCTCGATGGAACACTGAAGCTTTCTTT,CASSPRWNTEAFF
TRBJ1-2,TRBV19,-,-,TGTGCCAGTAGGCCGATTCTTTTGAACTATGGCTACACCTTC,CASRPILLNYGYTF
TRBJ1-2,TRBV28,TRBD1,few,TGTGCCAGCAGGGGGACAGGGGCAAGTGGCTACACCTTC,CASRGTGASGYTF
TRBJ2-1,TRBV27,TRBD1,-,TGTGCCAGCAATAACCCCGGGACAGCTTACAATGAGCAGTTCTTC,CASNNPGTAYNEQFF
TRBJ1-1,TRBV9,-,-,TGTGCCAGCAGCCCACGAGGGACGGCAGACACTGAAGCTTTCTTT,CASSPRGTADTEAFF
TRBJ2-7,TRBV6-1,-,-,TGTGCCAGCAGCTTCGGACAGTCCTACGAGCAGTACTTC,CASSFGQSYEQYF
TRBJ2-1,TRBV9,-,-,TGTGCCAGCAGCGCGACAGGAGCGAAAAGGGACAATGAGCAGTTCTTC,CASSATGAKRDNEQFF